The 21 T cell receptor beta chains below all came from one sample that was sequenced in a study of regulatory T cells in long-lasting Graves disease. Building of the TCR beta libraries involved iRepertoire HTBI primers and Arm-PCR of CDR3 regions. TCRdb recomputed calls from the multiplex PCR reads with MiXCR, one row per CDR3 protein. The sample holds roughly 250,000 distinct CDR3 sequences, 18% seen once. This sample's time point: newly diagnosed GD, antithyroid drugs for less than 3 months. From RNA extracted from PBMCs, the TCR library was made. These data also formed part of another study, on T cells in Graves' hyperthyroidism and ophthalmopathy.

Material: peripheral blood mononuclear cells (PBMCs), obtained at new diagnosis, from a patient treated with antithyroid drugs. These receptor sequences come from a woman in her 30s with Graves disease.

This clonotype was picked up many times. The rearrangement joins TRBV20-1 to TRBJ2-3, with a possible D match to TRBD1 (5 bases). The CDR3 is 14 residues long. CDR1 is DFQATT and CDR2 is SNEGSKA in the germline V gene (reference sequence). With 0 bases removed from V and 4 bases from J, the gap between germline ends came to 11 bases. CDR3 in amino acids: CSARDFQGADTQYF. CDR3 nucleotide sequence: TGCAGTGCTAGAGACTTCCAGGGCGCAGATACGCAGTATTTT.

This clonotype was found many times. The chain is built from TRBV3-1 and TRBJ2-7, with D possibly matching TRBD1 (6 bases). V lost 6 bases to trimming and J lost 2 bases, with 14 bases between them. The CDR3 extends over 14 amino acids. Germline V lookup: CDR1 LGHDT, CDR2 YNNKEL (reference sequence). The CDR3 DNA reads TGTGCCAGCAGTGCGGACAGAATCGCCTACGAGCAGTACTTC. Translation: CASSADRIAYEQYF.

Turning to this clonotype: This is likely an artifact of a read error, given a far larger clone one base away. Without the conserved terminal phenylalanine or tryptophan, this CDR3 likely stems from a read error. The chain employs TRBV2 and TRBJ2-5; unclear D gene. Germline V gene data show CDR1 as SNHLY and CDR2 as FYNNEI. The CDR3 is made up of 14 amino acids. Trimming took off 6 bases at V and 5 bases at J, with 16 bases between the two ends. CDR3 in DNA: TGTGCCAGCAGCATTTCCCACCCCCCGGAGACCCAGTACCTC. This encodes CASSISHPPETQYL.

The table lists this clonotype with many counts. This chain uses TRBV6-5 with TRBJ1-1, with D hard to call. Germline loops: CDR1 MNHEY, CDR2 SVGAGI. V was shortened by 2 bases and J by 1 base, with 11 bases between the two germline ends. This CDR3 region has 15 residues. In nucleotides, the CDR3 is TGTGCCAGCAGTTACGGTGCAGGCCAGAACACTGAAGCTTTCTTT. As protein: CASSYGAGQNTEAFF.

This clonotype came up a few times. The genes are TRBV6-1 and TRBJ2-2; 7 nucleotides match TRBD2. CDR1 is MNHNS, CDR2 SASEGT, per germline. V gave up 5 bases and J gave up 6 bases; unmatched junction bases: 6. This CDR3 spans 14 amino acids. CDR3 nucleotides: TGTGCCAGCAGTCTCGACCGGGGGGCCGGGGAGCTGTTTTTT. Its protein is CASSLDRGAGELFF.

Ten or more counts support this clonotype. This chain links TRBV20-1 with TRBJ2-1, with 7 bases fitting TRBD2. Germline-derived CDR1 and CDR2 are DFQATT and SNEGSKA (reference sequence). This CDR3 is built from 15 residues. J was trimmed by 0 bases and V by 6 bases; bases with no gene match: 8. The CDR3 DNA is TGCAGTGCGGAATCGGGGGGTCCCTCCTACAATGAGCAGTTCTTC. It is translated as CSAESGGPSYNEQFF.

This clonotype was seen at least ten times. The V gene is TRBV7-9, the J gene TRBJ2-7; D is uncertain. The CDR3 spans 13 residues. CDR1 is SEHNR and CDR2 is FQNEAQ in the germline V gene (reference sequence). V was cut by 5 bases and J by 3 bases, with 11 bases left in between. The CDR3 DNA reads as TGTGCCAGCAGCCCGAATTTTAGCTACGAGCAGTACTTC. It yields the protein CASSPNFSYEQYF.

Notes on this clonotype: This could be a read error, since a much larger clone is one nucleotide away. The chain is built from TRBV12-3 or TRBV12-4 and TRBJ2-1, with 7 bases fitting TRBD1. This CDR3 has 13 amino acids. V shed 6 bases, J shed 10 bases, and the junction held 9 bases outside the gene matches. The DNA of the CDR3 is TGTGCCAGCAGCAGGGACAGCGCCTACGAGCAGTTCTTC. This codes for CASSRDSAYEQFF.

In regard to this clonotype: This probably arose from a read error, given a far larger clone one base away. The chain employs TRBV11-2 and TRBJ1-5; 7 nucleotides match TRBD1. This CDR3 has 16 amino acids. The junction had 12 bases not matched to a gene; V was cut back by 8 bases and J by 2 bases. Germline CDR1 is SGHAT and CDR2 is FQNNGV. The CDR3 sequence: CASSPPRGVGNQPQHF. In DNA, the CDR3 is TGTGCCAGCTCACCACCCAGGGGGGTTGGCAATCAGCCCCAGCATTTT.

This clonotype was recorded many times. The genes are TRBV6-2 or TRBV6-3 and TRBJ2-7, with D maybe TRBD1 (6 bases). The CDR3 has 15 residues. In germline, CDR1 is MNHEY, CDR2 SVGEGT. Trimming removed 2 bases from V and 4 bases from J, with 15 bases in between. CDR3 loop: CASSYRDTFGYEQYF. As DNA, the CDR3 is TGTGCCAGCAGTTACCGGGACACTTTTGGATACGAGCAGTACTTC.

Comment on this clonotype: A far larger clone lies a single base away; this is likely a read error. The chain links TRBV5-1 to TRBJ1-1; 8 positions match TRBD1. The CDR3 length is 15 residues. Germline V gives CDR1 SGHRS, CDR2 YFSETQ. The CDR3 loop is CVSSWRTGKNTEAFF. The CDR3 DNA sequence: TGTGTCAGCAGCTGGAGGACAGGGAAGAATACTGAAGCTTTCTTT.

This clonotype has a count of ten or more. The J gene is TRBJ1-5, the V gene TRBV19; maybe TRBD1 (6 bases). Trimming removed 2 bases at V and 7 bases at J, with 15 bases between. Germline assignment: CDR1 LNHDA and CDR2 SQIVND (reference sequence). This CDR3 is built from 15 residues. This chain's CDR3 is CASSITSDSFQPQHF. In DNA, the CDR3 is TGTGCCAGTAGTATAACCTCGGACAGTTTCCAGCCCCAGCATTTT.

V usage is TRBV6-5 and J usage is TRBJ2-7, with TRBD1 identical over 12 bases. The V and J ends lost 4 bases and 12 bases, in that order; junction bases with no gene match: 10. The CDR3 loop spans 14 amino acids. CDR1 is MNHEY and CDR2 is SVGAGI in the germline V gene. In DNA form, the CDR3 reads TGTGCCAGCAGTTTTCGGGACAGGGGGCCTAGTCCGTACTTC. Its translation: CASSFRDRGPSPYF.

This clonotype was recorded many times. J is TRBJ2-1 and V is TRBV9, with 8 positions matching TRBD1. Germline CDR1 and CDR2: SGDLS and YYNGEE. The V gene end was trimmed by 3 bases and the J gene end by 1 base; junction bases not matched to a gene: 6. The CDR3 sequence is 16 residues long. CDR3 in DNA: TGTGCCAGCAGCGCAGACAGGGGTAATTCCTACAATGAGCAGTTCTTC. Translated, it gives CASSADRGNSYNEQFF.

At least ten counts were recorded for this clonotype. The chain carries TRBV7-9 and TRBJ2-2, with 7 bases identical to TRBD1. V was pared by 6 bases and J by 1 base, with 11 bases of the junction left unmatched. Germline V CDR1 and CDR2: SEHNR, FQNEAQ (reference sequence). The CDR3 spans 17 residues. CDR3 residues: CASRKTGTAKNTGELFF. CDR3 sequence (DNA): TGTGCCAGCAGAAAGACCGGGACAGCAAAGAACACCGGGGAGCTGTTTTTT. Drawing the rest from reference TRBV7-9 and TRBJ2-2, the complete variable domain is DTGVSQNPRHKITKRGQNVTFRCDPISEHNRLYWYRQTLGQGPEFLTYFQNEAQLEKSRLLSDRFSAERPKGSFSTLEIQRTEQGDSAMYLCASRKTGTAKNTGELFFGEGSRLTVL.

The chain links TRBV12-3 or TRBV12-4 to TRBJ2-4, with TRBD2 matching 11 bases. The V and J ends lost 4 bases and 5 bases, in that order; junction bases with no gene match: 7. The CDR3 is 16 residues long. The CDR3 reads CASSSVAGGPENIQYF. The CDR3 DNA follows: TGTGCCAGCAGTTCCGTAGCGGGGGGGCCGGAAAACATTCAGTACTTC.

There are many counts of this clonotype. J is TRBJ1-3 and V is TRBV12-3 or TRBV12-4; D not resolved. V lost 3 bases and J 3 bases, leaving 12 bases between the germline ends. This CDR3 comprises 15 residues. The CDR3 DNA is TGTGCCAGCAGTTTTCAAGGGAGCAGTGGAAACACCATATATTTT. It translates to CASSFQGSSGNTIYF.

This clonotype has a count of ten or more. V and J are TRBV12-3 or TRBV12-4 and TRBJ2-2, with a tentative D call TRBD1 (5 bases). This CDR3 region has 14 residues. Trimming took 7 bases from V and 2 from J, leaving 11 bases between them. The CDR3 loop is CASNPTANTGELFF. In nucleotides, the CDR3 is TGTGCCAGCAACCCGACAGCAAACACCGGGGAGCTGTTTTTT.

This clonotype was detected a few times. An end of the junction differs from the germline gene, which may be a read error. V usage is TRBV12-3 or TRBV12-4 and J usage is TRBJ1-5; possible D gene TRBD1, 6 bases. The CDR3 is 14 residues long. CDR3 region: CASRWVGGKQPQHF. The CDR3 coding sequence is TGTGCCAGCAGGTGGGTGGGGGGCAAGCAGCCCCAGCATTTT.

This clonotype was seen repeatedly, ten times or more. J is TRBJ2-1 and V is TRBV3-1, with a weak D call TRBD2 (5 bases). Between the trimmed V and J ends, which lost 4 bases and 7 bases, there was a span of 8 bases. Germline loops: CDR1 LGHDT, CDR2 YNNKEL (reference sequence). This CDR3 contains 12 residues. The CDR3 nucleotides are TGTGCCAGCAGCCCCAAGCGGAATGAGCAGTTCTTC. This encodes CASSPKRNEQFF.

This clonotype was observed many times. The CDR3 loop reads CASSETDLSYEQYF. The CDR3 DNA sequence: TGTGCCAGCAGTGAGACTGACCTCTCCTACGAGCAGTACTTC. The V and J genes are TRBV25-1 and TRBJ2-7; D not certain. From germline, CDR1 is MGHDK and CDR2 SYGVNS. Trimming pared 3 bases from V and 0 bases from J, leaving 9 bases between. This CDR3 region has 14 residues.